The 16 T cell receptor beta chains below were found in one sample sequenced in a study of CD8+CD57+ T cells in acquired aplastic anemia. The template for TCR beta VDJ and CDR3 sequence profiling was genomic DNA. TCRdb passed the reads through MiXCR, listing each CDR3 protein once. The sample yields hundreds of thousands of distinct CDR3 sequences, just under 70% seen once. Sequenced sample: sorted CD4+, CD8+, or CD8+CD57+ T cells (not recorded which) from PBMCs. These receptors were collected from a human donor in good health, serving as a control.

Worth noting for this clonotype: The junction shows a germline mismatch at one end, possibly a read error. The V gene is TRBV7-3, the J gene TRBJ2-3; no reliable D call. The CDR3 spans 12 residues. Germline lookup yields CDR1 SGHTA and CDR2 FQGTGA. The CDR3 DNA reads as TGTGCCAGCAGTTTGAACAGAGCTACGCTGTATTTT. It translates to CASSLNRATLYF.

The J gene is TRBJ2-7, the V gene TRBV15; TRBD1 might be the D (6 bases). The V end was cut by 0 bases, the J end by 5 bases, with 8 bases between. The CDR3 is 13 residues long. Per germline, CDR1 LNHNV and CDR2 YYDKDF (reference sequence). The CDR3, as DNA: TGTGCCACCAGCAGAGAGAGGGACAACGAGCAGTACTTC. Protein product: CATSRERDNEQYF.

Notes on this clonotype: The conserved phenylalanine or tryptophan normally closing the CDR3 is absent here, so this likely arose from a read error. Because the CDR3's place on the DNA is in doubt, the DNA is left out and the CDR3 is given as listed by TCRdb. The chain couples TRBV10-3 to TRBJ1-6; TRBD1 is the table's D call, not checked against the DNA. Germline V CDR1 and CDR2: ENHRY, SYGVKD. Termini included, the CDR3 measures 16 amino acids. This chain's CDR3 is CAISEPDRNYGYTLRS.

The chain employs TRBV9 and TRBJ2-7, with a tentative D call TRBD2 (6 bases). The ends were cut back, 6 bases at V and 8 bases at J, with 18 bases in the middle. Germline V gene data show CDR1 as SGDLS and CDR2 as YYNGEE. The CDR3 contains 13 residues. The CDR3 bases are TGTGCCAGCACGGGGGTTAACACATATAAGCAGTACTTC. Its translation is CASTGVNTYKQYF.

This clonotype was detected once. Since the CDR3 does not end with the conserved phenylalanine or tryptophan, this likely comes from a read error. The limits of the CDR3 on the DNA are not certain, so only TCRdb's listed CDR3 is given. The CDR3 is CASSLDRADSYL. The chain couples TRBV7-2 to TRBJ2-7; the table's TRBD1 call for D was not verified on the DNA. 12 amino acids form the CDR3, both terminal residues included. Germline values: CDR1 SGHTA, CDR2 FQGNSA.

V usage is TRBV7-3 and J usage is TRBJ1-1, with TRBD1 as a possible D gene (5 bases). The CDR3 has 15 amino acids. Germline assignment: CDR1 SGHTA and CDR2 FQGTGA. V lost 6 bases and J lost 5, with 19 bases in between. The CDR3 DNA reads TGTGCCAGCAGTTTTGCCGTGGCAGGGTGGACTGAAGCTTTCTTT. As protein: CASSFAVAGWTEAFF.

On this clonotype itself: The junction does not match germline at one end; this may be a read error. The chain recombines TRBV9 with TRBJ1-1; D is unresolved. From germline, CDR1 is SGDLS and CDR2 YYNGEE. This CDR3 spans 15 amino acids. This CDR3 is CASRPAGRMGTAAFF. In DNA form, the CDR3 reads TGTGCCAGCAGGCCAGCGGGGAGGATGGGCACTGCAGCTTTCTTT.

Ten or more counts support this clonotype. This chain connects TRBV24-1 to TRBJ1-4; D unclear. The CDR3 covers 14 residues. Germline V gives CDR1 KGHDR, CDR2 SFDVKD. The ends were cut back, 4 bases at V and 7 bases at J, with 12 bases in the middle. CDR3 amino acids: CATSEASQPEKLFF. CDR3 DNA: TGTGCCACCAGTGAAGCGTCACAACCTGAAAAACTGTTTTTT.

V and J are TRBV2 and TRBJ2-3; a possible D gene is TRBD2 (7 bases). The V and J ends lost 4 bases and 7 bases respectively, with 18 bases between them. The germline gives CDR1 SNHLY, CDR2 FYNNEI. The CDR3 sequence is 15 residues long. The CDR3 coding sequence is TGTGCCAGCAGTGTTCTGGGGGGGGGCAGTCATACGCAGTATTTT. Amino acid sequence: CASSVLGGGSHTQYF. Supplemented by reference TRBV2 and TRBJ2-3, the full variable domain reads EPEVTQTPSHQVTQMGQEVILRCVPISNHLYFYWYRQILGQKVEFLVSFYNNEISEKSEIFDDQFSVERPDGSNFTLKIRSTKLEDSAMYFCASSVLGGGSHTQYFGPGTRLTVL.

The table lists this clonotype with many counts. The chain is built from TRBV3-1 and TRBJ1-2; 7 positions agree with TRBD1. Germline V gene data show CDR1 as LGHDT and CDR2 as YNNKEL (reference sequence). This CDR3 spans 15 amino acids. Germline trimming cut 7 bases from V and 8 bases from J; bases unmatched to any gene: 16. Here the CDR3 DNA reads TGTGCCAGCAACCAGGGGGTGGAAGGTCCGAGGGGCTACACCTTC. The encoded protein is CASNQGVEGPRGYTF.

V and J are TRBV20-1 and TRBJ1-2; D is unclear. Between the trimmed V and J ends, which lost 1 base and 8 bases, there was a span of 14 bases. This CDR3 is 13 amino acids long. Per the germline V gene, CDR1 is DFQATT and CDR2 is SNEGSKA (reference sequence). The DNA for the CDR3 is TGCAGTGCTAGAGGAGGCGGGCCGTACGGCTACACCTTC. This sequence encodes CSARGGGPYGYTF.

Turning to this clonotype: One end of the junction fails to match germline, which may point to a read error. This rearrangement joins TRBV9 to TRBJ2-5, with 9 bases lining up with TRBD1. Germline V gene lookup returns CDR1 SGDLS and CDR2 YYNGEE. The CDR3 spans 13 residues. The CDR3 DNA follows: TGTGCCAGCAGCGGCCGGACAGGGGAGGCCAAACAGTTC. It translates to CASSGRTGEAKQF. Combining the CDR3 with reference TRBV9 and TRBJ2-5 gives the whole variable domain DSGVTQTPKHLITATGQRVTLRCSPRSGDLSVYWYQQSLDQGLQFLIQYYNGEERAKGNILERFSAQQFPDLHSELNLSSLELGDSALYFCASSGRTGEAKQFGPGTRLLVL.

This chain uses TRBV2 with TRBJ2-3, with D possibly being TRBD2 (7 bases). The J call may be mistaken, given a closer DNA end match to TRBJ2-1. CDR1 SNHLY and CDR2 FYNNEI come from the germline V gene. This CDR3 has 14 residues. In nucleotides, the CDR3 is TGTGCCAGCCCCGGACAGCGGGACGCAAATAAGCAGTTCTTC. This translates into CASPGQRDANKQFF.

The rearrangement links TRBV6-6 to TRBJ2-3; no clear D gene. The CDR3 covers 13 residues. Looked up from germline, CDR1 is MNHNY and CDR2 is SVGAGI (reference sequence). Between the trimmed V and J ends, which lost 10 bases and 2 bases, there was a span of 13 bases. The CDR3 nucleotides are TGTGCCACCTGTGGACGGAACACAGATACGCAGTATTTT. Protein product: CATCGRNTDTQYF.

This clonotype was observed at least ten times. CDR3 protein: CASGLGQGAGQPQHF. The CDR3 DNA reads as TGTGCTAGTGGTTTGGGACAGGGGGCAGGTCAGCCCCAGCATTTT. The chain combines TRBV12-5 with TRBJ1-5, with TRBD1 identical over 10 bases. The CDR3 runs 15 residues. V was pared by 1 base and J by 6 bases, with 3 bases of the junction left unmatched. Germline-derived CDR1 and CDR2 are LGHNT and FRNRAP. Drawing the rest from reference TRBV12-5 and TRBJ1-5, the complete variable domain is DARVTQTPRHKVTEMGQEVTMRCQPILGHNTVFWYRQTMMQGLELLAYFRNRAPLDDSGMPKDRFSAEMPDATLATLKIQPSEPRDSAVYFCASGLGQGAGQPQHFGDGTRLSIL.

This clonotype was found a few times. This chain uses TRBV10-2 with TRBJ2-7; 13 nucleotides align to TRBD2. In germline, CDR1 is WSHSY, CDR2 SAAADI. The CDR3 covers 16 residues. The V segment lost 3 bases and the J segment 3 bases; nucleotides outside the gene matches: 5. CDR3: CASSEPGLAGFYEQYF. CDR3 bases: TGCGCCAGCAGTGAACCGGGACTAGCGGGATTCTACGAGCAGTACTTC.